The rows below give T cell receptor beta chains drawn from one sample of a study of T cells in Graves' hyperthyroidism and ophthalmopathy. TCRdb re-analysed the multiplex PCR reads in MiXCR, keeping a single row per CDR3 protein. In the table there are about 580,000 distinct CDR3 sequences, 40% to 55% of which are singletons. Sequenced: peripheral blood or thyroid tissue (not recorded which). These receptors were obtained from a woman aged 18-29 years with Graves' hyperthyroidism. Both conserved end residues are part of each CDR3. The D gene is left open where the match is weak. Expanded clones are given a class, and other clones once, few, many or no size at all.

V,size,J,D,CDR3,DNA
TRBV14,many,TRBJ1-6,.,CASSQDPGLSPLHF,TGTGCCAGCAGCCAAGACCCAGGTCTCTCACCCCTCCACTTT
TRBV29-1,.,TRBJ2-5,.,CSSRVVFKETQYF,TGCAGCTCCCGGGTCGTCTTTAAAGAGACCCAGTACTTC
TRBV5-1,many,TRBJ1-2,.,CASSQGTSYNGYTF,TGCGCCAGCAGCCAAGGGACCTCTTATAATGGCTACACCTTC
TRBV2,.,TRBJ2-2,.,CASSEAGETGELFF,TGTGCCAGCAGTGAGGCAGGGGAGACCGGGGAGCTGTTTTTT
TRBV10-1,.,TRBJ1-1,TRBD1,CASSGTGVATEAFF,TGCGCCAGCAGTGGGACAGGGGTAGCCACTGAAGCTTTCTTT
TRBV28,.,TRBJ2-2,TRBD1,CASSFDRGGTGELFF,TGTGCCAGCTCATTCGACAGGGGCGGCACCGGGGAGCTGTTTTTT
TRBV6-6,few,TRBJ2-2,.,CASSEAAGGEHGELFF,TGTGCCAGCAGTGAAGCTGCCGGGGGCGAACACGGGGAGCTGTTTTTT
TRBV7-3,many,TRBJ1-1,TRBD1,CASSLTDQGANTEAFF,TGTGCCAGCAGCTTAACGGATCAGGGGGCGAACACTGAAGCTTTCTTT
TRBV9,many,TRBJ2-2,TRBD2,CASSPQTSVNTGELFF,TGTGCCAGCAGCCCTCAGACTAGCGTAAACACCGGGGAGCTGTTTTTT
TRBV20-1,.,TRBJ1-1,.,CSASAGKNTEAFF,TGCAGTGCTAGTGCAGGGAAGAACACTGAAGCTTTCTTT
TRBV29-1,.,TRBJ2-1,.,CSVYLASPYNEQFF,TGCAGCGTCTATCTAGCTAGCCCCTACAATGAGCAGTTCTTC
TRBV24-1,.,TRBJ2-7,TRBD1,CATSDPGTGADEQYF,TGTGCCACCAGTGATCCCGGGACAGGCGCGGACGAGCAGTACTTC
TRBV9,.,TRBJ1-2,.,CASSSGAANYGYTF,TGTGCCAGCAGCTCCGGGGCTGCTAACTATGGCTACACCTTC
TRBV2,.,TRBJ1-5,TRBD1,CASTHTGDIPQETQHF,TGTGCCAGCACCCATACAGGGGACATTCCCCAAGAGACCCAGCATTTT
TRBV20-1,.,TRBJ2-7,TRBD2,CRAAGGPGEQYF,TGCAGAGCAGCGGGAGGGCCCGGCGAGCAGTACTTC
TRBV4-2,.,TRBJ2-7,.,CASSQEGRTYEQYF,TGTGCCAGCAGCCAAGAAGGACGAACTTACGAGCAGTACTTC
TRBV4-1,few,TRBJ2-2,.,CASSQVRGELFF,TGCGCCAGCAGCCAAGTACGGGGGGAGCTGTTTTTT
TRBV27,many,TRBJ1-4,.,CASSLKGDDEKLFF,TGTGCCAGCAGTTTAAAAGGGGACGATGAAAAACTGTTTTTT
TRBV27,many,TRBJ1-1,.,CASSSPGQNTEAFF,TGTGCCAGCAGTTCGCCGGGACAGAACACTGAAGCTTTCTTT
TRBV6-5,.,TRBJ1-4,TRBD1,CASSTGRDRAFGSEKLFF,TGTGCCAGCAGCACTGGCCGGGACAGGGCGTTTGGTAGTGAAAAACTGTTTTTT
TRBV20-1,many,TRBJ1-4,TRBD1,CSAREGGQINEKLFF,TGCAGTGCTAGAGAGGGGGGACAGATCAATGAAAAACTGTTTTTT
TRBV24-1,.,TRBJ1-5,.,CATGEQGNSNQPQHF,TGTGCCACCGGAGAACAGGGTAATAGCAATCAGCCCCAGCATTTT
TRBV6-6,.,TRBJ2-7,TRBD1,CASSLTAGTGLGEQYF,TGTGCCAGCAGTCTCACCGCCGGGACAGGGCTGGGGGAGCAGTACTTC
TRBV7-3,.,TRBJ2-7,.,CASSWRRVTSYNEQYF,TGTGCCAGCAGCTGGCGGAGAGTTACCTCCTACAATGAGCAGTACTTC
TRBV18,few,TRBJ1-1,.,CASSPRAADLNTEAFF,TGTGCCAGCTCACCTCGTGCGGCAGATCTGAACACTGAAGCTTTCTTT
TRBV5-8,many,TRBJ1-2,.,CASTELEGRGGYTF,TGTGCCAGCACCGAACTAGAGGGGCGAGGTGGCTACACCTTC
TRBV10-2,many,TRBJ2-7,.,CASSEWAHFYEQYF,TGCGCCAGCAGTGAGTGGGCACACTTTTACGAGCAGTACTTC
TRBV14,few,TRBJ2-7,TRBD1,CASSQDGGGQGIREQYF,TGTGCCAGCAGCCAAGATGGTGGGGGACAGGGAATACGCGAGCAGTACTTC
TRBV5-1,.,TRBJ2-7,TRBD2,CASSLTREGLQYF,TGCGCCAGCTCCCTGACGCGGGAGGGCCTGCAGTACTTC
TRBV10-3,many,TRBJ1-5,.,CAISDGGNLRDSNQPQHF,TGTGCCATCAGTGACGGAGGGAATCTGCGCGATAGCAATCAGCCCCAGCATTTT
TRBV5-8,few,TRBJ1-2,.,CVTPRLLGGYGYTF,TGTGTCACGCCCCGACTATTAGGGGGCTATGGCTACACCTTC
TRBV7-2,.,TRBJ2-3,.,CASSLKAMDTQYF,TGTGCCAGCAGCTTAAAGGCGATGGATACGCAGTATTTT
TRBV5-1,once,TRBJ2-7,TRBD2,CASSLLAGLSMYEQYF,TGTGCCAGCAGCTTGCTAGCGGGACTATCCATGTACGAGCAGTACTTC
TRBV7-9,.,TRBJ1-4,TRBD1,CASSSGQGVGKLFF,TGTGCCAGCAGCAGCGGACAGGGGGTTGGAAAACTGTTTTTT
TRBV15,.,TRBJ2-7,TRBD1,CATSSYSGTGGYEQYF,TGTGCCACCAGCAGTTACTCCGGGACAGGGGGCTACGAGCAGTACTTC
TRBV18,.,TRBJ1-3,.,CASSPGHRENTIYF,TGTGCCAGCTCACCGGGACATCGAGAAAACACCATATATTTT
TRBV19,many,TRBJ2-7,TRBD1,CASSVLTGVGYEQYF,TGTGCCAGTAGTGTCCTGACAGGGGTGGGCTACGAGCAGTACTTC
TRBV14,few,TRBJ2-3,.,CASSQVVAATTDTQYF,TGTGCCAGCAGCCAAGTTGTGGCAGCTACCACAGATACGCAGTATTTT
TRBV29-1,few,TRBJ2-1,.,CSAGARLDYNEQFF,TGCAGCGCCGGGGCTAGGTTAGATTACAATGAGCAGTTCTTC
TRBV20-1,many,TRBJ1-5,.,CSARDQTASNQPQHF,TGCAGTGCTAGAGATCAGACAGCAAGCAATCAGCCCCAGCATTTT
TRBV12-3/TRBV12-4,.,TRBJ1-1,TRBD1,CASSSTRGFNPEAFF,TGTGCCAGCAGTTCTACCAGGGGGTTTAACCCTGAAGCTTTCTTT
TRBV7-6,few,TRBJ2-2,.,CASSLGRGFNTGELFF,TGTGCCAGCAGCTTGGGGAGGGGGTTCAACACCGGGGAGCTGTTTTTT
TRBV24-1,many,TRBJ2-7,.,CATSVCGGLLYEQYF,TGTGCCACCAGTGTTTGCGGAGGGCTTTTATACGAGCAGTACTTC
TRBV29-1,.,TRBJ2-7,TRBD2,CSDQGLAGTFYEQYF,TGCAGCGACCAAGGACTAGCGGGAACTTTCTACGAGCAGTACTTC
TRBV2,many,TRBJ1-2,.,CASRTDTNYGYTF,TGTGCCAGCAGAACTGACACCAACTATGGCTACACCTTC
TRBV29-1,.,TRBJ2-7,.,CSVSGGGTQAYEQYF,TGCAGCGTTAGTGGTGGCGGGACACAGGCCTACGAGCAGTACTTC
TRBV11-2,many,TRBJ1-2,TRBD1,CASSLRQGLGYTF,TGTGCCAGCAGCCTGAGACAGGGGCTAGGCTACACCTTC
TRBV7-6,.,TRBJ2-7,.,CASSPRGGGRYEQYF,TGTGCCAGCAGCCCTCGAGGGGGAGGGAGGTACGAGCAGTACTTC
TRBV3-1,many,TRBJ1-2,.,CASSPTPDYGYTF,TGTGCCAGCAGCCCGACGCCTGACTATGGCTACACCTTC
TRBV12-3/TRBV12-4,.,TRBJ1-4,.,CASSEGRVREKLFF,TGTGCCAGCAGTGAGGGAAGGGTCCGGGAAAAACTGTTTTTT
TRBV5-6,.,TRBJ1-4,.,CASSLVFPGARKKLFF,TGTGCCAGCAGCTTGGTTTTCCCCGGGGCAAGGAAAAAACTGTTTTTT
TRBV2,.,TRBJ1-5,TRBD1,CASSRQGGSPQHF,TGTGCCAGCAGTCGGCAGGGGGGTTCACCCCAGCATTTT